This entry lists 17 T cell receptor beta chains sequenced from one sample in a study of blood T cell repertoires in COVID-19. Using immunoSEQ multiplex PCR, the repertoire was profiled, and TCRdb retains in-frame clones only, with some absent. The table has roughly 250,000 clones, roughly nine tenths seen once. The sample comprised peripheral blood. These receptor sequences come from a man in his 60s who had recovered from COVID-19.

The J gene is TRBJ2-2, the V gene TRBV3-1 (or the pseudogene TRBV3-2); a weak D match, TRBD2 (5 bases). Trimming shortened V by 1 base and J by 6 bases, and 15 bases separated the two germline ends. This CDR3 has 16 residues. The germline V gene has CDR1 LGHDT and CDR2 YNNKEL (reference sequence). This CDR3 reads CASSQGAVFPSGELFF. In nucleotides, the CDR3 is TGTGCCAGCAGCCAAGGAGCGGTCTTCCCCTCCGGGGAGCTGTTTTTT.

This rearrangement joins TRBV2 to TRBJ2-7; 16 bases map to TRBD2. This CDR3 is built from 15 residues. V was pared by 6 bases and J by 6 bases, with 5 bases of the junction left unmatched. The V gene's germline CDR1 is SNHLY and CDR2 FYNNEI. DNA for the CDR3: TGTGCCAGCAGAGAGGGACTAGCGGGGGGGTCCGAGCAGTACTTC. Its translation is CASREGLAGGSEQYF.

V gene TRBV6-5 combines with J gene TRBJ1-2; possible D gene TRBD1, 5 bases. V was clipped by 0 bases and J by 6 bases, with 14 bases between them. The CDR3 length is 15 residues. CDR1 is MNHEY and CDR2 is SVGAGI in the germline V gene. CDR3 DNA sequence: TGTGCCAGCAGTTACTCGAATCCCCCGGGGGATGGCTACACCTTC. Translation: CASSYSNPPGDGYTF.

This rearrangement joins TRBV5-1 to TRBJ2-1; 11 bases match TRBD2. The V segment lost 0 bases and the J segment 4 bases; nucleotides outside the gene matches: 3. This CDR3 contains 16 residues. Germline assignment: CDR1 SGHRS and CDR2 YFSETQ. The CDR3 bases are TGCGCCAGCAGCTTGGACGGGACTAGCGGTTACAATGAGCAGTTCTTC. This encodes CASSLDGTSGYNEQFF.

The chain links TRBV12-3 or TRBV12-4 to TRBJ2-3, with D maybe TRBD2 (6 bases). The CDR3 loop spans 12 amino acids. The germline V and J ends were trimmed by 11 bases and 0 bases, with 9 bases remaining between them. As DNA, the CDR3 is TGTGCCGGCGGGAAGAGCACAGATACGCAGTATTTT. Its translation: CAGGKSTDTQYF.

The genes are TRBV4-2 and TRBJ1-2; 7 bases align to TRBD1. V dropped 5 bases and J dropped 4; count of bases not matched to a gene: 13. There are 16 residues in the CDR3. The V gene's germline CDR1 is LGHNA and CDR2 YNFKEQ. CDR3 residues: CASSYRDSLSSYGYTF. The CDR3 DNA is TGTGCCAGCAGCTACCGGGACAGCCTCTCTAGCTATGGCTACACCTTC.

This chain's CDR3 is CASSQKPGSYNEQFF. CDR3 in DNA: TGCGCCAGCAGCCAGAAGCCGGGATCCTACAATGAGCAGTTCTTC. The rearrangement joins TRBV4-1 to TRBJ2-1; tentatively, D is TRBD2 (5 bases). The germline V gene has CDR1 MGHRA and CDR2 YSYEKL. The germline V and J ends were trimmed by 3 bases and 1 base, with 10 bases remaining between them. CDR3 length equals 15 residues.

The V and J genes are TRBV5-5 and TRBJ1-2, with D possibly matching TRBD1 (5 bases). The CDR3 has 13 amino acids. Germline V gene lookup returns CDR1 SGHKS and CDR2 YYEKEE (reference sequence). V lost 7 bases and J 4 bases, leaving 14 bases between the germline ends. CDR3 sequence reads: CASLPGRGYGYTF. The CDR3 DNA sequence: TGTGCCAGCCTTCCCGGGAGGGGCTATGGCTACACCTTC.

This chain connects TRBV12-5 to TRBJ1-5; D might be TRBD1 (6 bases). V was pared by 5 bases and J by 5 bases, with 10 bases between. Germline V gene data show CDR1 as LGHNT and CDR2 as FRNRAP. This CDR3 comprises 13 residues. For the CDR3, the DNA is TGTGCTAGTGGTCAGGGGCGAGATCAGCCCCAGCATTTT. Amino acid sequence: CASGQGRDQPQHF.

The CDR3 protein is CASSGLPTGELFF. CDR3 nucleotides: TGTGCCAGCAGCGGGTTACCCACCGGGGAGCTGTTTTTT. The rearrangement joins TRBV2 to TRBJ2-2; no reliable D call. The CDR3 runs 13 residues. Trimming took 6 bases from V and 4 from J, leaving 9 bases between them. Per the germline V gene, CDR1 is SNHLY and CDR2 is FYNNEI.

This rearrangement joins TRBV18 to TRBJ1-2; D is possibly TRBD1 (6 bases). CDR3 length: 13 amino acids. V shed 3 bases and J shed 6 bases, with 11 bases lying between them. Germline V gene sequence: CDR1 KGHSH, CDR2 LQKENI. The CDR3 loop reads CASSPRTVDGYTF. In DNA form, the CDR3 reads TGTGCCAGCTCACCGCGGACAGTTGATGGCTACACCTTC.

The chain couples TRBV9 to TRBJ2-7, with 11 nucleotides matching TRBD1. J lost 3 bases, V lost 4 bases, and 6 bases had no gene match. This CDR3 region has 15 residues. CDR1 and CDR2 (germline): SGDLS, YYNGEE. DNA for the CDR3: TGTGCCAGCAGCTCCGGGACAGGGGGTCTCTACGAGCAGTACTTC. Its translation: CASSSGTGGLYEQYF.

This sequence joins TRBV5-1 and TRBJ2-2; TRBD1 agrees at 7 bases. The CDR3 is 17 residues long. Trimming cost V 0 bases and J 4 bases; bases outside gene matches: 9. Germline loops: CDR1 SGHRS, CDR2 YFSETQ. The CDR3 region is CASSLGRTGPPTGELFF. The CDR3 DNA sequence: TGCGCCAGCAGCTTGGGAAGGACAGGTCCCCCCACCGGGGAGCTGTTTTTT.

V and J are TRBV12-3 or TRBV12-4 and TRBJ2-6, with TRBD1 matching over 7 bases. The CDR3 runs to 13 residues. Losses at the gene ends were 10 bases for V and 3 bases for J; bases not matched to a gene: 3. DNA for the CDR3: TGTGCCACGGGACAGAATGGGGCCAACGTCCTGACTTTC. It specifies CATGQNGANVLTF.

The table lists this clone with a few counts. The chain links TRBV12-3 or TRBV12-4 to TRBJ1-1; 8 bases line up with TRBD1. The CDR3 sequence is 12 residues long. V lost 2 bases to trimming and J lost 11 bases; unmatched junction nucleotides: 4. The CDR3 reads CASSLSRGRAFF. The CDR3 DNA is TGTGCCAGCAGTTTATCCAGGGGGCGGGCTTTCTTT.

CDR3 in DNA: TGTGCCAGCAGTTACAACCCACAGGGTGGCTACACCTTC. Protein sequence: CASSYNPQGGYTF. V is TRBV6-5 and J is TRBJ1-2, with D possibly matching TRBD1 (6 bases). Trimming removed 2 bases from V and 7 bases from J, with 11 bases in between. This CDR3 region has 13 residues. CDR1 is MNHEY, CDR2 SVGAGI, per germline.

This chain joins TRBV12-5 and TRBJ1-3; D gene uncertain. In germline, CDR1 is LGHNT, CDR2 FRNRAP. CDR3 length: 16 amino acids. The V and J ends lost 3 bases and 1 base respectively, with 13 bases between them. The CDR3 bases are TGTGCTAGTGGTTTCGGGAAATCCGGGTCTGGAAACACCATATATTTT. Amino acids: CASGFGKSGSGNTIYF.